Included here is one T cell receptor beta chain sequence, with context. This table comes from immunoSEQ multiplex PCR, and its TCRdb copy is limited to in-frame clones, with some not included. This sample yields approximately 300,000 clones, of which roughly 87% are seen a single time; approximately 5.3% belongs to the top ten. This sample was taken from a study of blood T cell repertoires in COVID-19. The CDR3 is 17 residues long. Sequencing used PBMCs or T cells enriched from blood (not recorded which). This clonotype was sampled from a woman younger than 45 who had recovered from COVID-19. The chain uses TRBV1 and TRBJ1-1; the table's D call TRBD1 went unverified against the DNA. TRBV1 is recorded as a pseudogene. CDR3 region: CTSSQPGTAGRHTEAFF. The CDR3 DNA reads TGCACCAGCAGCCAACCAGGGACAGCCGGGAGACACACTGAAGCTTTCTTT.